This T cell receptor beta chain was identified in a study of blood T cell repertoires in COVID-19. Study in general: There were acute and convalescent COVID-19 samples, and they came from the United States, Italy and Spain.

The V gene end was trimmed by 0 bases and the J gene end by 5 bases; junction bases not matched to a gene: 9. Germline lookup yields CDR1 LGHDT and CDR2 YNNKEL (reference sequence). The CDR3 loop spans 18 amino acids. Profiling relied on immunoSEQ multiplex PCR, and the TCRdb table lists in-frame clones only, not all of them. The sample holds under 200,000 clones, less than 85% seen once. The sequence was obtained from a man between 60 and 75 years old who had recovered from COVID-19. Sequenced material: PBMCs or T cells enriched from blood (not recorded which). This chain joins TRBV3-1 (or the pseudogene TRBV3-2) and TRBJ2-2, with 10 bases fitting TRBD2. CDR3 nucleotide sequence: TGTGCCAGCAGCCAAGAATCTAGCGGGAGTCGCGGTACCGGGGAGCTGTTTTTT. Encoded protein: CASSQESSGSRGTGELFF.